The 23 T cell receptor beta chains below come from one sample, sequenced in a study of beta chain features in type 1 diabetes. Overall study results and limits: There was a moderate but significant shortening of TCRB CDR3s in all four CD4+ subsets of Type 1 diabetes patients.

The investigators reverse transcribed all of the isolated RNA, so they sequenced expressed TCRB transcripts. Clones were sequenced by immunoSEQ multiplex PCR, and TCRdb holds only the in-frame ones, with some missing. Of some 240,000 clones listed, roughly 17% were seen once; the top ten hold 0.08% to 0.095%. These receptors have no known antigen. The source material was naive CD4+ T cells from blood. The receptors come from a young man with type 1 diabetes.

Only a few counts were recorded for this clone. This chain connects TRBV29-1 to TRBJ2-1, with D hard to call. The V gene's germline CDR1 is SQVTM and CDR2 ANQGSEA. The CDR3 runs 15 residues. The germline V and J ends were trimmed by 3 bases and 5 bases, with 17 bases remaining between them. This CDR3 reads CSVDVRASFNNEQFF. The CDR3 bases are TGCAGCGTTGATGTCCGGGCATCCTTCAACAATGAGCAGTTCTTC.

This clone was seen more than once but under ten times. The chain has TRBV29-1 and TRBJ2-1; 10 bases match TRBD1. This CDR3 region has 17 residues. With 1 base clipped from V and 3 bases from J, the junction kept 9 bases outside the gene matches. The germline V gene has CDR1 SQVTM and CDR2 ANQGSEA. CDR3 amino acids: CSVEGEMGQGYYNEQFF. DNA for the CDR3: TGCAGCGTTGAAGGGGAGATGGGACAGGGGTACTACAATGAGCAGTTCTTC.

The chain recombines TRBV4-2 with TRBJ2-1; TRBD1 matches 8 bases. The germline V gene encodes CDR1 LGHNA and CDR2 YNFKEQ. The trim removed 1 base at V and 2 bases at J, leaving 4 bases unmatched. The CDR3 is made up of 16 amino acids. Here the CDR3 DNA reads TGTGCCAGCAGCCAAGTCCTGGACAGGGCCTACAATGAGCAGTTCTTC. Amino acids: CASSQVLDRAYNEQFF.

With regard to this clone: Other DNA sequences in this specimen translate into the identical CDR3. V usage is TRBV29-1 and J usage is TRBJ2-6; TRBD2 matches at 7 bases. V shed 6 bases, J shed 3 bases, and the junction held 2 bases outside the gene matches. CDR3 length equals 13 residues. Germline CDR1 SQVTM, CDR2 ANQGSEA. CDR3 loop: CSVGGLGANVLTF. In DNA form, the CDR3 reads TGCAGCGTGGGAGGGCTTGGGGCCAACGTCCTGACTTTC.

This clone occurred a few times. CDR3 DNA: TGTGCCCTCACCCAAGCGGGAACGGGTGAGCAGTTCTTC. Translating gives CALTQAGTGEQFF. The chain recombines TRBV28 with TRBJ2-1; 7 bases match TRBD2. From germline, CDR1 is MDHEN and CDR2 SYDVKM. The CDR3 totals 13 residues. Trimming cost V 11 bases and J 9 bases; bases outside gene matches: 13.

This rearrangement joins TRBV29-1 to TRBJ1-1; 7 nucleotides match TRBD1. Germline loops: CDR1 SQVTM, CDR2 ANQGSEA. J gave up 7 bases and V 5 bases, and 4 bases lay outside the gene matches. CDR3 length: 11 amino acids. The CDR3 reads CSVYRGFEAFF. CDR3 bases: TGCAGCGTTTACAGGGGATTTGAAGCTTTCTTT.

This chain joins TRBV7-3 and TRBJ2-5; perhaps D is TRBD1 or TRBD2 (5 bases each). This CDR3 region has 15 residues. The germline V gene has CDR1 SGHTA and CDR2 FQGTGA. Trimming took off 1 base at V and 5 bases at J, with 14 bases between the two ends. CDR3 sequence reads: CASSLRGTSYETQYF. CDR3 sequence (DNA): TGTGCCAGCAGCTTAAGAGGGACGTCGTATGAGACCCAGTACTTC.

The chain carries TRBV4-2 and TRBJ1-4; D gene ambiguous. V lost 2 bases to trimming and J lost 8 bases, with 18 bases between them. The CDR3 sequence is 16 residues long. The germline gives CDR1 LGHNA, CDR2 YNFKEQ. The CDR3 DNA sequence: TGTGCCAGCAGCCAACAATGGGTCCGGACGGACGAAAAACTGTTTTTT. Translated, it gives CASSQQWVRTDEKLFF.

CDR3 sequence reads: CASSEGTSGKDTQYF. CDR3 in DNA: TGCGCCAGCAGTGAGGGGACTAGCGGGAAGGATACGCAGTATTTT. The rearrangement joins TRBV10-1 to TRBJ2-3, with 13 bases fitting TRBD2. Losses at the gene ends were 2 bases for V and 6 bases for J; bases not matched to a gene: 2. This CDR3 is built from 15 residues. Germline V gene sequence: CDR1 WNHNN, CDR2 SYGVQD (reference sequence).

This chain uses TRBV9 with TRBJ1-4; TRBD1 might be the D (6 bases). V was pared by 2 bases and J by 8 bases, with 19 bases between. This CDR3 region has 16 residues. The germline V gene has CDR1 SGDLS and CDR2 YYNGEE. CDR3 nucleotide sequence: TGTGCCAGCAGCGTCTCTCCACAGGGTCTAGGGGAAAAACTGTTTTTT. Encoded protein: CASSVSPQGLGEKLFF.

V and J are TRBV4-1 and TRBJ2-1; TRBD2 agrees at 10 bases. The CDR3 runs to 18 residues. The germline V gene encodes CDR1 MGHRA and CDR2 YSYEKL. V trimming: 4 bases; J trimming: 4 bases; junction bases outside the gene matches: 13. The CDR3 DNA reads TGCGCCAGCAGCCCTGCGGGACAGCGGGAGGGGAGTTACAATGAGCAGTTCTTC. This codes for CASSPAGQREGSYNEQFF.

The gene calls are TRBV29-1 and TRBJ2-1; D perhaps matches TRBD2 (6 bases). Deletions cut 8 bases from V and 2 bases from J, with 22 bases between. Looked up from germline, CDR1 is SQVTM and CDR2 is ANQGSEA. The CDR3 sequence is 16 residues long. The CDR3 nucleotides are TGCAGCTCTAACGGTGGCGGGATGGACCCCTACAATGAGCAGTTCTTC. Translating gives CSSNGGGMDPYNEQFF.

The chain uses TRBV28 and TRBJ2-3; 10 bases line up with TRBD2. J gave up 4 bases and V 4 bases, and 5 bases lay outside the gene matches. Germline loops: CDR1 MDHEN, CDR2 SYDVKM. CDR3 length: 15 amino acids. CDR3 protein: CASSSLAGWADTQYF. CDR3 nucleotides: TGTGCCAGCAGTTCACTAGCGGGGTGGGCAGATACGCAGTATTTT.

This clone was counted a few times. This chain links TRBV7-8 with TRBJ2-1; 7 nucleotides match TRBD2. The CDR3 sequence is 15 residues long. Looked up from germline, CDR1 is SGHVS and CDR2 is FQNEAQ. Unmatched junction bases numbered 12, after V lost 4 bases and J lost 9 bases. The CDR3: CASSSPGGIFVEQFF. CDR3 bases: TGTGCCAGCAGCTCCCCGGGGGGAATCTTTGTTGAGCAGTTCTTC.

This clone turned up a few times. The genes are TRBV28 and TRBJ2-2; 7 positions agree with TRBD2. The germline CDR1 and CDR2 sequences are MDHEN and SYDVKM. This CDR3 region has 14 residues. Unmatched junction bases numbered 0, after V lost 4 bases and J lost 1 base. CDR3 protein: CASSSSGNTGELFF. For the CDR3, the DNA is TGTGCCAGCAGTTCTAGCGGGAACACCGGGGAGCTGTTTTTT.

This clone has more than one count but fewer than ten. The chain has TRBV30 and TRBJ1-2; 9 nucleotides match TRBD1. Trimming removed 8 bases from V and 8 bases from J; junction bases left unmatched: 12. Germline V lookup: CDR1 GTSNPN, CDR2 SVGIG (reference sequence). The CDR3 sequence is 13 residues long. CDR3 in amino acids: CARTESDRGGYTF. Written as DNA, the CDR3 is TGTGCCCGGACCGAATCGGACAGGGGCGGCTACACCTTC.

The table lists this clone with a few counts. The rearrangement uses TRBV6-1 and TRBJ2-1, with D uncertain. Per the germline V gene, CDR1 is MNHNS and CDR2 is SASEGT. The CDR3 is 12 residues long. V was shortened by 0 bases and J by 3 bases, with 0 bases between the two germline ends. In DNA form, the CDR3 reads TGTGCCAGCAGTGAAGCCTACAATGAGCAGTTCTTC. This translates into CASSEAYNEQFF.

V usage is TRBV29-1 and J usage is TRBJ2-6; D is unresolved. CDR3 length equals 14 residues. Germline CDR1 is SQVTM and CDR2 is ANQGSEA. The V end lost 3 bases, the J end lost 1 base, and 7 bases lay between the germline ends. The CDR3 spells CSVDGPSGANVLTF. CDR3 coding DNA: TGCAGCGTTGACGGGCCTTCTGGGGCCAACGTCCTGACTTTC.

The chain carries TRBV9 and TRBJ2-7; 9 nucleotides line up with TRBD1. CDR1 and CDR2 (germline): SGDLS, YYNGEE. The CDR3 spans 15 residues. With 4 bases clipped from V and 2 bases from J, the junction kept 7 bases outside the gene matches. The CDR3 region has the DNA TGTGCCAGCAGCCCCCGGGACAGGGCTACCTACGAGCAGTACTTC. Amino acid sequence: CASSPRDRATYEQYF. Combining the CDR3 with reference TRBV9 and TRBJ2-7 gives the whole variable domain DSGVTQTPKHLITATGQRVTLRCSPRSGDLSVYWYQQSLDQGLQFLIQYYNGEERAKGNILERFSAQQFPDLHSELNLSSLELGDSALYFCASSPRDRATYEQYFGPGTRLTVT.

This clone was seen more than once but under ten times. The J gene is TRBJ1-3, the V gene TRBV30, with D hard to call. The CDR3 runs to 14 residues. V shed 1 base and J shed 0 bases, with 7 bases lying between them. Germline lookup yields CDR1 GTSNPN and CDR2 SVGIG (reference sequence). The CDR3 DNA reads TGTGCCTGGAGTGGCAGGAGCTCTGGAAACACCATATATTTT. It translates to CAWSGRSSGNTIYF. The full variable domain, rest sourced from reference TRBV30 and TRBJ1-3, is SQTIHQWPATLVQPVGSPLSLECTVEGTSNPNLYWYRQAAGRGLQLLFYSVGIGQISSEVPQNLSASRPQDRQFILSSKKLLLSDSGFYLCAWSGRSSGNTIYFGEGSWLTVV.

The CDR3 loop is CASSPAGSSYEQYF. The CDR3 DNA is TGTGCCAGCAGCCCAGCAGGCTCCTCCTACGAGCAGTACTTC. The chain has TRBV7-2 and TRBJ2-7, with D unresolved. The CDR3 runs 14 residues. V lost 5 bases to trimming and J lost 0 bases, with 11 bases between them. Germline CDR1 is SGHTA and CDR2 is FQGNSA.

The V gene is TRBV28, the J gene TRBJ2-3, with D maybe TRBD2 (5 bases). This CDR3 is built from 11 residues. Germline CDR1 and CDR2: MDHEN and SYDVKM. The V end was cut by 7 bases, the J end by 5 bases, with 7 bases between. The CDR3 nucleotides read TGTGCCAGCACCGGAGGAGATACGCAGTATTTT. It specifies CASTGGDTQYF. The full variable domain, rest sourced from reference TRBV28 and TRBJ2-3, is DVKVTQSSRYLVKRTGEKVFLECVQDMDHENMFWYRQDPGLGLRLIYFSYDVKMKEKGDIPEGYSVSREKKERFSLILESASTNQTSMYLCASTGGDTQYFGPGTRLTVL.

The CDR3 here is CASSPPGTEAFF. The CDR3 DNA sequence: TGTGCCAGTAGTCCACCGGGGACTGAAGCTTTCTTT. The chain links TRBV19 to TRBJ1-1, with D uncertain. CDR3 length: 12 amino acids. From germline, CDR1 is LNHDA and CDR2 SQIVND (reference sequence). V lost 5 bases to trimming and J lost 5 bases, with 9 bases between them.